This T cell receptor (beta chain) was identified during a study of blood T cell repertoires in COVID-19. Study background: PBMCs, B-cell-depleted T cells, or T cells were the source of the cDNA or gDNA that made up the material.

Trimming cost V 5 bases and J 4 bases, with 21 bases left between them. CDR3 length equals 16 residues. Germline V gene data show CDR1 as MDHEN and CDR2 as SYDVKM. This table comes from immunoSEQ multiplex PCR, and its TCRdb copy is limited to in-frame clones, with some not included. The top ten hold 1.5% of the sample, which has around 170,000 clones, 75% to 85% seen once. The receptor comes from a human donor in a cohort sampled during active COVID-19. This chain connects TRBV28 to TRBJ2-7, with a possible D match to TRBD1 (6 bases). Material: peripheral blood. CDR3: CASSPIRDTSAYEQYF. The CDR3 DNA follows: TGTGCCAGCAGTCCAATCAGGGACACGTCGGCGTACGAGCAGTACTTC.